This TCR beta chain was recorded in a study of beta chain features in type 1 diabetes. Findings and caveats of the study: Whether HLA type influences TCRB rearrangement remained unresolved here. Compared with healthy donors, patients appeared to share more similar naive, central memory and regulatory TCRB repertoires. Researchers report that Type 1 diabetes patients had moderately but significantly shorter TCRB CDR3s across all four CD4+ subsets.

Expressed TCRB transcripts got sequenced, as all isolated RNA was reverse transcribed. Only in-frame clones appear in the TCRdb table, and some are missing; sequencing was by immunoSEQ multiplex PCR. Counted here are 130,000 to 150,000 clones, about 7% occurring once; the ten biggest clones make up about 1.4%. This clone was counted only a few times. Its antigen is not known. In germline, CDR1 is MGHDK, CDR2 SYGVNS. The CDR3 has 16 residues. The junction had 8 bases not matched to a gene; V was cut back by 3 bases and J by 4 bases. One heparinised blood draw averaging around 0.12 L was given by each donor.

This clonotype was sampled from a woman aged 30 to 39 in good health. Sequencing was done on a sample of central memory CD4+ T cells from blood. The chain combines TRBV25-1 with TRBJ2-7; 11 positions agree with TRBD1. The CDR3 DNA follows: TGTGCCAGCAGTGAGGCCCGGACAGGGGGCAGATACGAGCAGTACTTC. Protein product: CASSEARTGGRYEQYF.